The present TCR beta chain was sequenced within a study of blood T cell repertoires in COVID-19. The CDR3 covers 16 residues. Germline trimming cut 0 bases from V and 5 bases from J; bases unmatched to any gene: 9. Germline loops: CDR1 SGHRS, CDR2 YFSETQ. Data came from immunoSEQ multiplex PCR; TCRdb stores just in-frame clones and leaves some out. The repertoire includes over 250,000 clones, around 82% of them detected once, and around 10% sits in the top ten. This clonotype was sampled from a woman between 50 and 59 years old who had recovered from COVID-19. This chain uses TRBV5-1 with TRBJ2-5; 8 bases are a match to TRBD2. Sequencing was performed on peripheral blood. The DNA of the CDR3 is TGCGCCAGCAGCTTGGCCGATCGCCCGGGAGGGGAGACCCAGTACTTC. It codes for CASSLADRPGGETQYF.